This T cell receptor beta chain emerged from a study of naive and memory T cell subsets (dated by TCRdb to the late 2010s). Some background on the complete study: The study applied an open-source, UMI-based TCR alpha and beta sequencing pipeline to sorted naive and memory peripheral blood T cell subsets. RNA was DNase-treated and reverse transcribed with TCR constant-region primers, mostly using SuperScript III. The results of the functional CMV T cell responses matched the IgG serology results in every case.

The V and J ends are trimmed by 4 bases and 1 base, leaving 8 bases between them. The CDR3 numbers 13 residues from cysteine through phenylalanine. The entry retains the CDR3 DNA only, 39 bases that are in frame from base 1. Based on the germline V gene, the CDR1 and CDR2 sequences are SGDLS and YYNGEE. This clonotype turned up a few times. What antigen it recognizes has not been identified. Base qualities are missing; no much larger clone stands one base away. What the research found in general, with its limitations: In both CD4 and CD8 cells, the Gini index increased while Shannon and inverse Simpson diversity decreased from naive through CM, EM and EMRA. The repertoire findings for the naive and memory subsets could not be validated against a ground truth, as none was available. A few larger clonotypes were present in naive repertoires, especially CD8 naive repertoires, and these clonotypes were possibly memory cells re-expressing CD45RA. A power law was followed by TCR abundance, with an exponent that differed between naive and memory subsets but was consistent across the three individuals. After error correction, only a single occurrence was seen for over 85% of naive TCR sequences, so much steeper abundance distributions were produced than in memory subsets. Clonotypes were defined as single alpha or beta chain sequences, not paired alpha/beta receptors. RNA-based TCR counts may be affected by expression changes linked to T cell activation and differentiation.

From the second PCR step onward, the TCR alpha chain libraries and the TCR beta chain libraries were amplified separately. Donor CMV status was determined by IFNgamma production from CD4+ T cells after overnight stimulation of fresh PBMCs with CMV viral lysate. CD4 T cells were positively selected using Miltenyi beads, after which CD8 T cells were positively selected from the CD4-negative fraction. Cells stained for CD3, CD4, CD8, CD45RA, CD27 and a live/dead dye were sorted on a BD Aria II into four subsets by CD45RA and CD27. A few healthy volunteers provided blood, and each donor's sample was split into CD4 and CD8 T cells and then further divided into four differentiation subsets. About 120 ml of peripheral blood was taken from each donor, and PBMC were separated by density-gradient centrifugation on Ficoll-Paque PLUS. Sorted cells were lysed in RLT buffer, after which RNA was extracted using a Qiagen RNeasy kit and stored at -80 degrees C.

Receptor amplification or capture employed UMI-ligation and nested PCR. The beta constant-region primer was an equimolar mix of two oligonucleotides covering both TRBC1 and TRBC2. The ligated cDNA went through four rounds of PCR with nested alpha and beta constant-region primers together with the SP2 primer. A single-stranded oligonucleotide containing the SP2 primer and a 12-nucleotide UMI was joined to the 3' end of the cDNA by T4 RNA ligase 1. The ligation reaction was incubated at 16°C for roughly 18-24 hours. PCR2 was typically performed as a SYBR Green qPCR and was stopped at a predetermined threshold so that over-amplification was prevented. Apart from the first purification, every purification step used Agencourt AMPure XP magnetic beads. Library quantification was done by Qubit, followed by a TapeStation check on which the main peak was expected at around 650 bp. Sequencing of the pooled libraries was done on an Illumina MiSeq using v2 2x251 paired-end kits, which typically yielded roughly 0.95-2.2 million reads per sample. Each sample's library went into the pool at about 4.2 nM, and about 4.5-7.5% PhiX was added to help with cluster recognition. On the study's bioinformatics: Decombinator assigned V and J genes to Demultiplexor-processed FASTQ reads by tag matching, allowing a single base-pair mismatch. Collapsinator used UMIs to correct both sequencing errors and frequency errors arising from PCR heterogeneity. CDR3Translator translated TCRs and extracted CDR3s from the conserved cysteine to the FGXG phenylalanine, flagging non-productive sequences. Gini, Shannon entropy and inverse Simpson indices were calculated on repertoires subsampled to equal numbers of UMI-defined TCRs. Within the linear range, a power law was fitted to clonotype abundance distributions using maximum likelihood. Similar UMI counts, unique TCR numbers and clonal distributions were obtained with the pipeline and with MIGEC on one naive CD8 sample. In one analysis, naive TCRs that were also found in any memory subset of the same donor were excluded from the naive repertoire. A set of 7,322 CMV-associated CDR3 sequences, compiled from VDJdb and a published dataset, was used to search the repertoires. In TCRdb, the public reads were trimmed at Q25 with fastp and aligned with MiXCR, with productive beta chains retained. Each record represents a unique CDR3 protein, reported with the most common genes and DNA among its rows. These V and J calls rely on TCRdb rather than the paper's analysis. The sample includes 150,000 or so distinct CDR3 sequences, with approximately 22% observed a single time. Together, the top ten hold around 0.097% of the sample.

Material: naive CD4+ T cells from blood. The cell subset or site label on this specimen signifies: naive T cells, CD45RA high CD27+. Rearrangement joined TRBV9 to TRBJ1-2; the D gene is perhaps TRBD1, from 6 matching bases. The origin of this receptor is a human donor in good health. The CDR3 corresponds to CASSRTVNYGYTF. The nucleotide sequence reads as follows: TGTGCCAGCAGCAGGACAGTTAACTATGGCTACACCTTC.